This entry lists 27 T cell receptor beta chains sequenced from one sample in a study of shared clonotypes between healthy human individuals. Assay used: immunoSEQ multiplex PCR; TCRdb lists only in-frame clones, some missing. The table records around 2,100,000 clones, about 95% of them present only once. It was CD45RO-negative cells, positively selected for CCR7, that made up naive CD8 cells, with terminally differentiated effector memory CD45RA+ cells excluded. Material: naive CD8+ T cells sorted from blood. The source is a man younger than 35 in good health.

The chain links TRBV6-5 to TRBJ1-2; TRBD1 matches at 7 bases. Germline V lookup: CDR1 MNHEY, CDR2 SVGAGI. V lost 6 bases, J lost 4 bases, and 11 bases stayed unmatched. The length of the CDR3 is 15 residues. The CDR3 here is CASSTGTDILYGYTF. The CDR3 DNA reads TGTGCCAGCAGCACCGGGACAGATATTCTCTATGGCTACACCTTC.

The rearrangement links TRBV15 to TRBJ1-2; 11 nucleotides agree with TRBD1. This CDR3 contains 14 residues. Per the germline V gene, CDR1 is LNHNV and CDR2 is YYDKDF (reference sequence). V trimming: 5 bases; J trimming: 7 bases; junction bases outside the gene matches: 6. The CDR3, as DNA: TGTGCCACCAGCGGGGGACAGGGGGGCGTTGGCTACACCTTC. Encoded protein: CATSGGQGGVGYTF. The full variable domain, in which reference TRBV15 and TRBJ1-2 provide the parts outside the CDR3, is DAMVIQNPRYQVTQFGKPVTLSCSQTLNHNVMYWYQQKSSQAPKLLFHYYDKDFNNEADTPDNFQSRRPNTSFCFLDIRSPGLGDTAMYLCATSGGQGGVGYTFGSGTRLTVV.

The chain links TRBV25-1 to TRBJ1-2, with D unresolved. Trimming took 3 bases from V and 7 from J, leaving 12 bases between them. Looked up from germline, CDR1 is MGHDK and CDR2 is SYGVNS. This CDR3 has 13 amino acids. The DNA of the CDR3 is TGTGCCAGCAGTGATTACGGGGAGGGTGGCTACACCTTC. Translating it yields CASSDYGEGGYTF.

The rearrangement joins TRBV10-1 to TRBJ1-6; no clear D gene. The CDR3 is 13 residues long. The V gene's germline CDR1 is WNHNN and CDR2 SYGVQD (reference sequence). The V and J ends lost 3 bases and 8 bases respectively, with 8 bases between them. This CDR3 is CASSDGEYSPLHF. The CDR3 DNA sequence: TGCGCCAGCAGTGATGGGGAGTATTCACCCCTCCACTTT.

The rearrangement links TRBV7-2 to TRBJ1-3; 7 bases are shared with TRBD1. The CDR3 totals 15 residues. From germline, CDR1 is SGHTA and CDR2 FQGNSA. The junction had 8 bases not matched to a gene; V was cut back by 1 base and J by 8 bases. The CDR3 nucleotides read TGTGCCAGCAGCTTAGGGCCGACAGGGCGGGACACCATATATTTT. Translated: CASSLGPTGRDTIYF.

The chain uses TRBV30 and TRBJ1-2; TRBD1 agrees at 11 bases. V shed 6 bases, J shed 8 bases, and the junction held 5 bases outside the gene matches. The CDR3 consists of 12 residues. Germline V gives CDR1 GTSNPN, CDR2 SVGIG (reference sequence). This chain's CDR3 is CACGQGARGYTF. DNA for the CDR3: TGTGCCTGCGGACAGGGGGCTCGAGGCTACACCTTC.

The chain is built from TRBV7-9 and TRBJ2-3; TRBD2 matches at 8 bases. In germline, CDR1 is SEHNR, CDR2 FQNEAQ (reference sequence). V dropped 5 bases and J dropped 4; count of bases not matched to a gene: 8. The CDR3 length is 15 residues. CDR3 nucleotides: TGTGCCAGCAGCCCGGGGGGAGCGGGGGCAGATACGCAGTATTTT. This codes for CASSPGGAGADTQYF.

The V gene is TRBV19, the J gene TRBJ2-1; no definite D call. The germline V gene has CDR1 LNHDA and CDR2 SQIVND (reference sequence). The CDR3 is made up of 18 amino acids. Trimming removed 1 base at V and 0 bases at J, with 16 bases between. The CDR3 here is CASSIVPPRVSSYNEQFF. Written as DNA, the CDR3 is TGTGCCAGTAGTATAGTCCCCCCCCGGGTCAGCTCCTACAATGAGCAGTTCTTC.

This clone was counted once. The rearrangement links TRBV6-6 to TRBJ2-5; perhaps TRBD1 as D (6 bases). V was cut by 6 bases and J by 1 base, with 15 bases left in between. The CDR3 loop spans 15 amino acids. The germline V gene has CDR1 MNHNY and CDR2 SVGAGI (reference sequence). The CDR3 DNA reads as TGTGCCAGCAGAATATACGACAGGTTCCAAGAGACCCAGTACTTC. Protein: CASRIYDRFQETQYF.

Turning to this clone: Other DNA sequences in this specimen translate into the identical CDR3. The rearrangement joins TRBV9 to TRBJ1-1; no firm D call. Germline CDR1 is SGDLS and CDR2 is YYNGEE. V lost 0 bases, J lost 4 bases, and 7 bases lay in between. The CDR3 sequence is 13 residues long. CDR3 DNA sequence: TGTGCCAGCAGCGTAGATGTCGGCACTGAAGCTTTCTTT. Translated: CASSVDVGTEAFF.

The CDR3: CASSQDARNSIDTQYF. CDR3 DNA sequence: TGTGCCAGCAGCCAAGATGCCCGGAACTCTATAGATACGCAGTATTTT. The chain links TRBV4-2 to TRBJ2-3, with unresolved D. Trimming removed 0 bases from V and 5 bases from J, with 15 bases in between. There are 16 residues in the CDR3. Germline CDR1 and CDR2: LGHNA and YNFKEQ.

The chain carries TRBV28 and TRBJ2-5, with D possibly being TRBD1 (5 bases). The CDR3 covers 15 residues. V lost 6 bases and J lost 5, with 19 bases in between. In germline, CDR1 is MDHEN, CDR2 SYDVKM. The CDR3 loop is CASSSPDSPGETQYF. For the CDR3, the DNA is TGTGCCAGCAGCAGTCCAGACAGTCCGGGTGAGACCCAGTACTTC.

CDR3 region: CASSPGPFSQNYGYTF. Here the CDR3 DNA reads TGTGCCAGCAGCCCCGGACCATTTTCCCAGAACTATGGCTACACCTTC. This sequence joins TRBV11-2 and TRBJ1-2; D ambiguous. CDR1 is SGHAT and CDR2 is FQNNGV in the germline V gene. The CDR3 sequence is 16 residues long. Trimming shortened V by 5 bases and J by 2 bases, and 18 bases separated the two germline ends.

The sample holds one count of this clone. The chain employs TRBV11-2 and TRBJ1-5, with D perhaps TRBD1 (5 bases). The CDR3 spans 15 residues. From germline, CDR1 is SGHAT and CDR2 FQNNGV. V gave up 0 bases and J gave up 7 bases, with 13 bases separating them. The CDR3 here is CASSLDGAGIQPQHF. Here the CDR3 DNA reads TGTGCCAGCAGCTTAGATGGGGCAGGGATCCAGCCCCAGCATTTT.

The chain joins TRBV19 to TRBJ2-3; D remains unclear. V gave up 5 bases and J gave up 0 bases, with 12 bases separating them. Germline V gene lookup returns CDR1 LNHDA and CDR2 SQIVND (reference sequence). The CDR3 covers 15 residues. In nucleotides, the CDR3 is TGTGCCAGTAGTCCCAACGATCCTAGCACAGATACGCAGTATTTT. Protein sequence: CASSPNDPSTDTQYF.

This chain links TRBV27 with TRBJ1-5; D gene ambiguous. CDR3 length equals 15 residues. The V gene's germline CDR1 is MNHEY and CDR2 SMNVEV (reference sequence). V was pared by 4 bases and J by 7 bases, with 17 bases between. DNA for the CDR3: TGTGCCAGCAGTTCGTTATTAGGCGGGGTCCAGCCCCAGCATTTT. Its protein product is CASSSLLGGVQPQHF.

The V call is TRBV7-9, the J call TRBJ2-6; D is possibly TRBD2 (6 bases). CDR1 is SEHNR, CDR2 FQNEAQ, per germline (reference sequence). With 4 bases removed from V and 0 bases from J, the gap between germline ends came to 13 bases. The CDR3 sequence is 17 residues long. DNA for the CDR3: TGTGCCAGCAGCTCCAGGGAGGTGTCCTCTGGGGCCAACGTCCTGACTTTC. Its translation: CASSSREVSSGANVLTF. Full variable domain (rest looked up from reference TRBV7-9 and TRBJ2-6): DTGVSQNPRHKITKRGQNVTFRCDPISEHNRLYWYRQTLGQGPEFLTYFQNEAQLEKSRLLSDRFSAERPKGSFSTLEIQRTEQGDSAMYLCASSSREVSSGANVLTFGAGSRLTVL.

The gene calls are TRBV11-2 and TRBJ2-7; 10 nucleotides match TRBD1. Germline V CDR1 and CDR2: SGHAT, FQNNGV. The junction had 2 bases not matched to a gene; V was cut back by 0 bases and J by 3 bases. The CDR3 has 15 amino acids. CDR3 nucleotide sequence: TGTGCCAGCAGCTTAGAGGACAGGGGGTACTACGAGCAGTACTTC. Residues: CASSLEDRGYYEQYF.

The chain recombines TRBV5-1 with TRBJ2-5; D unresolved. CDR1 SGHRS and CDR2 YFSETQ come from the germline V gene. With 0 bases removed from V and 0 bases from J, the gap between germline ends came to 9 bases. The CDR3 has 15 amino acids. CDR3 DNA: TGCGCCAGCAGCTTGGACATAGAATACCAAGAGACCCAGTACTTC. This codes for CASSLDIEYQETQYF.

The chain joins TRBV27 to TRBJ1-2; no firm D call. Germline CDR1 and CDR2: MNHEY and SMNVEV (reference sequence). Between the trimmed V and J ends, which lost 5 bases and 8 bases, there was a span of 12 bases. The CDR3 totals 12 residues. CDR3 residues: CASSASGRGYTF. The CDR3 nucleotides read TGTGCCAGCAGTGCCAGCGGGCGAGGCTACACCTTC.

This rearrangement joins TRBV19 to TRBJ1-2; D ambiguous. Germline CDR1 is LNHDA and CDR2 is SQIVND (reference sequence). CDR3 length: 13 amino acids. The V end lost 0 bases, the J end lost 3 bases, and 5 bases lay between the germline ends. CDR3 in amino acids: CASSIDTDYGYTF. CDR3 nucleotides: TGTGCCAGTAGTATAGATACTGACTATGGCTACACCTTC.

The V gene is TRBV7-6, the J gene TRBJ2-7; 8 nucleotides line up with TRBD1. Germline V gene data show CDR1 as SGHVS and CDR2 as FNYEAQ. The CDR3 spans 17 residues. The V and J ends lost 1 base and 0 bases, in that order; junction bases with no gene match: 8. The CDR3, as DNA: TGTGCCAGCAGCTTAGACTACTCCGGGACAGGCTCCTACGAGCAGTACTTC. Its translation is CASSLDYSGTGSYEQYF.

This rearrangement joins TRBV19 to TRBJ2-7; TRBD1 aligns across 8 bases. Germline V lookup: CDR1 LNHDA, CDR2 SQIVND (reference sequence). CDR3 length: 14 residues. The V and J ends lost 6 bases and 3 bases, in that order; junction bases with no gene match: 7. CDR3 amino acids: CASSPGQGIYEQYF. CDR3 DNA: TGTGCCAGTAGCCCCGGACAGGGAATCTACGAGCAGTACTTC.

CDR3: CASSVGTGGFEAFF. In nucleotides, the CDR3 is TGCGCCAGCAGCGTCGGGACAGGGGGCTTTGAAGCTTTCTTT. This chain joins TRBV5-1 and TRBJ1-1, with 12 nucleotides matching TRBD1. This CDR3 is built from 14 residues. After removal of 4 bases from V and 7 bases from J, the junction contained 5 bases not matched to a gene. Germline V lookup: CDR1 SGHRS, CDR2 YFSETQ.

This chain connects TRBV5-5 to TRBJ2-1; 8 nucleotides line up with TRBD1. With 1 base clipped from V and 4 bases from J, the junction kept 4 bases outside the gene matches. The CDR3 spans 15 residues. The germline V gene has CDR1 SGHKS and CDR2 YYEKEE (reference sequence). This CDR3 reads CASSLTQGVYNEQFF. Written as DNA, the CDR3 is TGTGCCAGCAGCTTGACACAGGGGGTTTACAATGAGCAGTTCTTC.

V gene TRBV6-5 combines with J gene TRBJ2-2; 8 nucleotides agree with TRBD2. The CDR3 loop spans 15 amino acids. Germline CDR1 is MNHEY and CDR2 is SVGAGI. Germline trimming cut 2 bases from V and 6 bases from J; bases unmatched to any gene: 5. The CDR3 nucleotides are TGTGCCAGCAGTTACCGGGGGGGCGCTCCCGGGGAGCTGTTTTTT. Its translation is CASSYRGGAPGELFF.

J is TRBJ2-7 and V is TRBV30; 11 bases are shared with TRBD1. This CDR3 spans 15 amino acids. Germline trimming cut 3 bases from V and 4 bases from J; bases unmatched to any gene: 8. Germline V gives CDR1 GTSNPN, CDR2 SVGIG (reference sequence). The CDR3 sequence: CAWSQLGTGGYEQYF. The CDR3, as DNA: TGTGCCTGGAGCCAACTGGGGACAGGGGGTTACGAGCAGTACTTC.